This T cell receptor (beta chain) was captured by sequencing in a study of blood T cell repertoires in COVID-19. This clone came up many times. Profiling relied on immunoSEQ multiplex PCR, and the TCRdb table lists in-frame clones only, not all of them. The profile shows tens of thousands of clones, around 80% of them singletons. This CDR3 region has 15 residues. The germline V gene has CDR1 SNHLY and CDR2 FYNNEI. Trimming took 11 bases from V and 3 from J, leaving 22 bases between them. This chain joins TRBV2 and TRBJ1-1, with TRBD1 as a possible D gene (5 bases). Material for sequencing was peripheral blood. The source of this sequence is a woman aged 60-75 years with acute or convalescent COVID-19. The CDR3 DNA reads as TGTGCCGTCCCCACAGGCCGGGCTACGGACACTGAAGCTTTCTTT. Encoded protein: CAVPTGRATDTEAFF.